This is a list of T cell receptor beta chains from one sample in a study of tumor and adjacent non-tumor tissue in lung cancer. One entry per CDR3 protein results from TCRdb running MiXCR on the multiplex PCR reads. The data contain some 80,000 distinct CDR3 sequences, roughly 80% of them singletons. Sequencing was performed on distant non-tumor lung tissue. Receptor source: a man between 60 and 75 years old with non-small cell lung cancer. CDR3s include the opening cysteine and the closing phenylalanine or tryptophan. The D gene is left open where the match is weak. Expanded clones get a size class; other rows say once, few or many, or leave the size out.

>.|TRBV11-3|.|12|TRBJ1-6
CANSYGYPPLLF
TGTGCCAACAGCTACGGTTATCCACCCCTCCTCTTT
>.|TRBV12-3/TRBV12-4|.|14|TRBJ1-5
CGSSPSGEGQPQHF
TGTGGCAGCAGTCCCTCCGGGGAGGGTCAGCCACAGCATTTT
>many|TRBV20-1|.|15|TRBJ1-5
CSARDSTEGNQPQHF
TGCAGTGCTAGAGATAGTACAGAAGGCAATCAGCCCCAGCATTTT
>.|TRBV7-9|TRBD2|15|TRBJ2-7
CASSPPGLAGGEHYF
TGTGCCAGCAGCCCACCGGGACTTGCGGGAGGCGAGCACTACTTC
>.|TRBV12-3/TRBV12-4|.|11|TRBJ1-4
CASCFGRRLFF
TGTGCCAGCTGTTTTGGCAGGAGGCTGTTTTTT
>.|TRBV12-3/TRBV12-4|.|14|TRBJ1-1
CASTTGEGWTEDFF
TGTGCCAGCACTACGGGGGAGGGCTGGACTGAAGATTTCTTT
>.|TRBV6-5|.|17|TRBJ2-6
CASSLEGASSGANVLSF
TGTGCCAGCAGTTTAGAAGGGGCCAGCTCTGGGGCCAACGTCCTGTCTTTC
>once|TRBV21-1|.|16|TRBJ2-4
CASGKDRGSTKNIQYF
TGTGCCAGCGGCAAAGACAGGGGATCGACCAAAAACATTCAGTACTTC
>few|TRBV11-2|.|13|TRBJ2-5
CANSSTGEETQYF
TGTGCCAACAGTTCTACGGGGGAAGAGACCCAATACTTC
>.|TRBV6-5|.|14|TRBJ2-5
CASSDTGIAGAQYF
TGTGCCAGTAGTGATACCGGGATCGCGGGGGCCCAGTACTTT
>.|TRBV11-3|TRBD2|14|TRBJ2-5
CAISTRVRGETQYF
TGCGCCATCAGCACTAGGGTGCGGGGGGAGACCCAGTACTTC
>many|TRBV20-1|.|16|TRBJ2-2
CSARDLKGANTGELFF
TGCAGTGCTAGAGATCTAAAGGGGGCGAACACCGGGGAGCTGTTTTTT
>.|TRBV11-3|.|13|TRBJ1-2
CASSTPGSGGYTF
TGTGCCAGCAGCACCCCAGGGAGTGGTGGCTACACCTTC
>.|TRBV20-1|TRBD2|15|TRBJ2-1
CSVKELAGDYNEQFF
TGCAGTGTTAAAGAACTAGCGGGAGACTACAATGAGCAATTCTTC
>.|TRBV20-1|TRBD1|14|TRBJ2-2
CSTTTGTVTGELFF
TGTAGTACTACTACCGGGACAGTCACCGGGGAGCTGTTTTTT
>.|TRBV5-8|.|15|TRBJ2-4
CASSIQGLVKNIQYF
TGTGCCAGCAGCATCCAGGGTCTAGTCAAAAACATTCAGTACTTC
>.|TRBV12-3/TRBV12-4|.|14|TRBJ1-5
CASSPYGEGQPQHF
TGCGCCAGCAGTCCCTACGGGGAAGGTCAGCCCCAGCATTTT
>.|TRBV12-3/TRBV12-4|TRBD2|15|TRBJ2-5
CASSLTSGRGETQYF
TGTGCCAGCAGCCTGACTAGCGGGAGGGGAGAGACCCAATACTTC
>.|TRBV25-1|.|19|TRBJ2-5
CASSVPPAGLRGKQETQNF
TGTGCCAGTAGCGTCCCCCCCGCCGGCCTCCGCGGGAAGCAAGAGACCCAGAACTTC
>.|TRBV6-5|.|15|TRBJ1-5
CAGCYLQGINQPQHF
TGTGCCGGCTGTTACCTACAGGGAATCAATCAGCCCCAGCATTTT
>.|TRBV11-3|.|16|TRBJ2-3
CASSPVIGGRTDTQYF
TGTGCAAGCAGCCCAGTGATCGGAGGACGCACAGATACGCAGTATTTT
>.|TRBV20-1|.|14|TRBJ2-2
CSAGRWGCTGELFF
TGCAGTGCTGGCCGATGGGGGTGCACCGGGGAGCTGTTTTTT
>.|TRBV6-5|.|15|TRBJ1-5
CASCYNGQCSQPQQF
TGTGCCAGCTGTTACAATGGACAGTGTAGTCAACCCCAGCAATTT
>.|TRBV11-3|.|13|TRBJ1-6
CANSPGINSPLHF
TGTGCCAACAGCCCTGGGATTAATTCACCGCTCCACTTT
>.|TRBV2|.|16|TRBJ1-2
CASSETRARSQGGYTF
TGTGCCAGCAGTGAAACCCGGGCCAGATCCCAAGGGGGTTACACCTTC
>.|TRBV6-2/TRBV6-3|.|14|TRBJ2-1
CTCADRTARNEQFF
TGTACCTGCGCCGACCGGACAGCCCGCAATGAGCAGTTCTTC
>.|TRBV11-2|.|13|TRBJ2-5
CAISYAGEETQYF
TGTGCCATCAGTTATGCAGGGGAAGAGACTCAGTACTTC
>once|TRBV4-1|.|17|TRBJ2-4
CASSQEGLARGRDTQYF
TGCGCCAGCAGCCAAGAGGGGCTAGCGAGGGGTCGCGACACTCAGTACTTC
>.|TRBV11-2|TRBD1|14|TRBJ2-5
CVISSGQVLETHYF
TGTGTCATCAGCTCCGGACAGGTTCTGGAGACCCATTACTTC
>many|TRBV20-1|.|12|TRBJ1-1
CSALVQVGEAFF
TGCAGTGCCTTAGTTCAGGTGGGTGAAGCTTTCTTT
>.|TRBV29-1|.|12|TRBJ2-3
CSAKEIADTQYF
TGCAGCGCTAAGGAGATTGCAGATACGCAGTATTTT
>.|TRBV24-1|TRBD1|13|TRBJ2-3
CATRGQGTDTQYF
TGTGCCACCAGGGGACAGGGCACGGATACGCAGTATTTT
>few|TRBV11-2|TRBD1|16|TRBJ1-3
CASSEQGSSSGNTVYF
TGTGCCAGCAGTGAACAGGGGTCGAGCTCTGGAAATACCGTATATTTT
>.|TRBV11-2|TRBD2|13|TRBJ2-5
CASSLGEGETQYF
TGTGCCAGCAGCTTAGGGGAGGGTGAGACCCAGTACTTC
>many|TRBV18|.|16|TRBJ1-1
CASSPFGGNPITEAFF
TGTGCCAGCTCACCATTCGGGGGGAATCCGATCACTGAAGCTTTCTTT
>.|TRBV5-4|.|14|TRBJ2-1
CASSSSWSFNEQFF
TGTGCCAGCAGCTCCAGCTGGAGTTTCAATGAGCAGTTCTTC
>.|TRBV4-1|TRBD2|16|TRBJ2-3
CASRNPAGGRTDTQYF
TGCGCCAGCAGAAATCCCGCGGGGGGCCGCACAGATACACAGTATTTT
>many|TRBV12-3/TRBV12-4|TRBD2|16|TRBJ2-2
CASSLLWGRETGELFF
TGTGCCAGCAGTTTACTCTGGGGGAGGGAGACCGGGGAGCTGTTTTTT
>.|TRBV12-3/TRBV12-4|.|12|TRBJ2-7
CASSFRRYGQYF
TGTGCCAGCAGTTTCAGGCGCTACGGGCAGTACTTC
>.|TRBV11-3|TRBD2|17|TRBJ2-2
CASSDLTTSGATGELFF
TGTGCCAGCAGCGACCTCACGACTAGCGGGGCGACCGGGGAGCTGTTTTTT
>.|TRBV29-1|.|18|TRBJ2-4
CRVEHPEGGRGAKNIQCF
TGCAGAGTTGAACACCCTGAGGGGGGCAGGGGGGCCAAAAACATTCAGTGCTTC
>.|TRBV11-2|.|16|TRBJ2-5
CASSSTLGGPKEIQYF
TGTGCCAGCAGCTCCACATTAGGGGGGCCAAAGGAGATCCAGTACTTC
>.|TRBV6-5|TRBD2|17|TRBJ2-6
CASSLAGSSYRANVLTF
TGTGCCAGTAGTTTAGCGGGGTCCAGCTATCGGGCCAACGTCCTGACTTTC
>many|TRBV10-1|.|13|TRBJ2-1
CASSVQGWNEQFF
TGCGCCAGCAGTGTGCAGGGGTGGAATGAGCAGTTCTTC
>.|TRBV6-1|TRBD1|14|TRBJ1-1
CASSEDRGGTEAFF
TGCGCCAGCAGTGAAGACAGGGGCGGCACAGAAGCTTTCTTT
>few|TRBV7-3|.|13|TRBJ2-1
CASSLDRQNEQFF
TGTGCCAGCAGCTTAGATAGACAGAATGAGCAGTTCTTC
>.|TRBV30|TRBD2|17|TRBJ2-3
CAWSVGAGVGLTDTQFF
TGTGCCTGGAGTGTCGGAGCGGGAGTGGGTCTCACAGATACGCAATTTTTT
>few|TRBV20-1|.|12|TRBJ2-7
CSASAVTYKQYF
TGTAGTGCTAGTGCGGTCACCTACAAGCAATACTTC
>many|TRBV12-5|TRBD2|16|TRBJ2-7
CASGLALAGGPYEQYF
TGTGCTAGTGGTTTGGCCCTAGCGGGAGGGCCCTACGAGCAGTACTTC
>once|TRBV11-3|TRBD1|14|TRBJ2-5
CTSGLTGGWETQYF
TGTACCAGCGGGTTGACAGGGGGCTGGGAGACCCAGTACTTC
>.|TRBV11-3|.|14|TRBJ1-1
CASSLHGRQSEAFF
TGTGCCAGCAGCTTGCACGGACGGCAGTCTGAAGCCTTCTTT
>.|TRBV11-3|.|13|TRBJ2-3
CASSFQRAGTQDF
TGTGCCAGCAGCTTTCAGAGGGCAGGTACGCAAGATTTT